This paragraph reports one TCR beta chain. In the original processing: Estimation of nucleated cell counts relied on the amplification of reference gene primers. The data were produced by immunoSEQ multiplex PCR, yet TCRdb's version contains in-frame clones alone and is incomplete. That table supplies the V and J calls and clone size; D and trimming were determined from the DNA. The sample gives about 270,000 clones, less than 90% of which show up once; approximately 4% is in the top ten. In germline, CDR1 is ENHRY, CDR2 SYGVKD. The V gene lost 4 bases and the J gene lost 3 bases, with 22 bases spanning the gap. The CDR3 is 18 amino acids. The data were taken from a study of blood T cell repertoires in COVID-19. Background on the study: The samples span acute and convalescent COVID-19 from the United States, Italy and Spain. From T cells, B-cell-depleted T cells, or PBMCs came the material, which was cDNA or gDNA.

The rearrangement links TRBV10-3 to TRBJ2-1; D perhaps matches TRBD1 (5 bases). The material sequenced was peripheral blood. The source of this sequence is a man in his 60s who had recovered from COVID-19. CDR3 residues: CAISGNPSGRADYNEQFF. In DNA form, the CDR3 reads TGTGCCATCAGTGGGAACCCTTCGGGCAGGGCAGACTACAATGAGCAGTTCTTC.